The sequence of this T cell receptor (beta chain) was determined in a study of T cell repertoires in ileal Crohn's disease. Study-level findings and limits: Endoscopic recurrence occurred in every patient whose clonality exceeded 26.8%.

The data were produced by immunoSEQ multiplex PCR, yet TCRdb's version contains in-frame clones alone and is incomplete. Of some 8,200 clones listed, approximately 96% are singletons. The ends lost 3 bases at V and 4 bases at J; junction bases unmatched: 4. Germline V gives CDR1 SGHRS, CDR2 YFSETQ. CDR3 length equals 14 residues. A remark on this clone: Its antigen is currently unknown.

Sequences were obtained from ileal tissue. This chain joins TRBV5-1 and TRBJ2-5, with 9 bases that match TRBD1. This sequence originates from an adult with Crohn's disease. The CDR3 is CASSSGQGGETQYF. The DNA for the CDR3 is TGCGCCAGCAGCTCGGGACAGGGCGGAGAGACCCAGTACTTC. Together with reference TRBV5-1 and TRBJ2-5, the CDR3 gives the full variable domain: KAGVTQTPRYLIKTRGQQVTLSCSPISGHRSVSWYQQTPGQGLQFLFEYFSETQRNKGNFPGRFSGRQFSNSRSEMNVSTLELGDSALYLCASSSGQGGETQYFGPGTRLLVL.